The 23 T cell receptor beta chains below come from one sample, sequenced in a study of CD8 T cells in Susac syndrome. Random hexamers served to reverse transcribe roughly 0.45 to 1 ug RNA. MiXCR, run by TCRdb on the immunoSEQ multiplex PCR reads, gives a single entry per CDR3 protein. The data hold 350,000 to 550,000 distinct CDR3 sequences, with 75% to 90% observed a single time. Sequencing input: CD8+ T cells from PBMCs. Source of these receptors: a human donor with multiple sclerosis.

The V call is TRBV6-1, the J call TRBJ2-7; D gene uncertain. CDR1 and CDR2 (germline): MNHNS, SASEGT. This CDR3 comprises 11 residues. Between the trimmed V and J ends, which lost 8 bases and 0 bases, there was a span of 5 bases. The CDR3 nucleotides read TGTGCCAGCCTCAGCTCCTACGAGCAGTACTTC. Residues: CASLSSYEQYF.

Details on this clonotype: At one end the junction does not follow the germline gene, possibly because of a read error. The chain combines TRBV14 with TRBJ1-1; D is possibly TRBD1 (5 bases). CDR1 and CDR2 from the germline V gene are SGHDN and FVKESK. The CDR3 is 12 amino acids. CDR3 DNA sequence: TGTGCCAGCAGCCTACCCGACAGTGAAGCTTTTTTT. Translating it yields CASSLPDSEAFF. The full variable domain, its missing parts supplied by reference TRBV14 and TRBJ1-1, is EAGVTQFPSHSVIEKGQTVTLRCDPISGHDNLYWYRRVMGKEIKFLLHFVKESKQDESGMPNNRFLAERTGGTYSTLKVQPAELEDSGVYFCASSLPDSEAFFGQGTRLTVV.

J is TRBJ2-1 and V is TRBV28, with D perhaps TRBD1 or TRBD2 (5 bases each). Trimming shortened V by 6 bases and J by 0 bases, and 15 bases separated the two germline ends. This CDR3 spans 16 amino acids. Per the germline V gene, CDR1 is MDHEN and CDR2 is SYDVKM. The CDR3 bases are TGTGCCAGCAGCCTCTATGGGGGAAGCTCCTACAATGAGCAGTTCTTC. Its translation is CASSLYGGSSYNEQFF.

This clonotype came up a few times. The chain links TRBV29-1 to TRBJ1-2; TRBD1 is a possible D gene (6 bases). Germline CDR1 SQVTM, CDR2 ANQGSEA. With 1 base removed from V and 3 bases from J, the gap between germline ends came to 9 bases. This CDR3 is 13 amino acids long. The CDR3 reads CSVEAGEDYGYTF. CDR3 nucleotide sequence: TGCAGCGTTGAAGCAGGGGAGGACTATGGCTACACCTTC.

This clonotype has only one observation. This chain joins TRBV2 and TRBJ2-1, with D tentatively TRBD2 (5 bases). The CDR3 totals 16 residues. Trimming cost V 0 bases and J 3 bases, with 12 bases left between them. Per germline, CDR1 SNHLY and CDR2 FYNNEI. In DNA form, the CDR3 reads TGTGCCAGCAGTGAAGCCAGCGGACGGATCTACAATGAGCAGTTCTTC. It translates to CASSEASGRIYNEQFF. The variable domain in full, with the rest retrieved from reference TRBV2 and TRBJ2-1, is EPEVTQTPSHQVTQMGQEVILRCVPISNHLYFYWYRQILGQKVEFLVSFYNNEISEKSEIFDDQFSVERPDGSNFTLKIRSTKLEDSAMYFCASSEASGRIYNEQFFGPGTRLTVL.

The chain has TRBV6-5 and TRBJ2-3; D may be TRBD1 (5 bases). The V end lost 0 bases, the J end lost 2 bases, and 9 bases lay between the germline ends. Looked up from germline, CDR1 is MNHEY and CDR2 is SVGAGI. The CDR3 is made up of 15 amino acids. CDR3 sequence reads: CASSYSWGITDTQYF. DNA for the CDR3: TGTGCCAGCAGTTACTCGTGGGGCATCACAGATACGCAGTATTTT.

The chain has TRBV4-1 and TRBJ2-6; a possible D gene is TRBD1 (6 bases). The CDR3 extends over 17 amino acids. Deletions cut 0 bases from V and 1 base from J, with 10 bases between. Germline values: CDR1 MGHRA, CDR2 YSYEKL. The CDR3 loop reads CASSQEHRVSGANVLTF. As DNA, the CDR3 is TGCGCCAGCAGCCAAGAGCACAGGGTTTCTGGGGCCAACGTCCTGACTTTC.

The chain has TRBV7-8 and TRBJ2-1, with 11 positions matching TRBD2. The CDR3 covers 16 residues. Germline V gene lookup returns CDR1 SGHVS and CDR2 FQNEAQ. V shed 5 bases and J 2 bases; nucleotides not matched to a gene: 5. CDR3 bases: TGTGCCAGCAGCGGCGGGACTAGCGGCCCCTACAATGAGCAGTTCTTC. Translated, it gives CASSGGTSGPYNEQFF. The full variable domain, with the rest looked up from reference TRBV7-8 and TRBJ2-1, is GAGVSQSPRYKVAKRGQDVALRCDPISGHVSLFWYQQALGQGPEFLTYFQNEAQLDKSGLPSDRFFAERPEGSVSTLKIQRTQQEDSAVYLCASSGGTSGPYNEQFFGPGTRLTVL.

The chain uses TRBV6-5 and TRBJ2-5, with TRBD2 matching 8 bases. This CDR3 has 15 residues. V shed 0 bases, J shed 5 bases, and the junction held 5 bases outside the gene matches. Per the germline V gene, CDR1 is MNHEY and CDR2 is SVGAGI. The DNA of the CDR3 is TGTGCCAGCAGTTACTCGAAGGCTAGCGGGGAGACCCAGTACTTC. Translated: CASSYSKASGETQYF.

J is TRBJ1-1 and V is TRBV5-1, with 8 bases matching TRBD1. The CDR3 is made up of 15 amino acids. The V gene end was trimmed by 4 bases and the J gene end by 5 bases; junction bases not matched to a gene: 10. Germline V CDR1 and CDR2: SGHRS, YFSETQ. CDR3 bases: TGCGCCAGCAGCCAAACCCGACAGGGGAGGACTGAAGCTTTCTTT. Translating it yields CASSQTRQGRTEAFF.

This clonotype was picked up a small number of times. This chain uses TRBV28 with TRBJ1-4; 7 bases agree with TRBD1. V was pared by 2 bases and J by 1 base, with 4 bases of the junction left unmatched. CDR1 and CDR2 from the germline V gene are MDHEN and SYDVKM. This CDR3 spans 16 amino acids. CDR3 loop: CASSLGTGETNEKLFF. The CDR3 DNA follows: TGTGCCAGCAGTTTAGGAACAGGGGAAACTAATGAAAAACTGTTTTTT.

V is TRBV28 and J is TRBJ2-7; 8 positions match TRBD2. The CDR3 consists of 14 residues. Germline V gives CDR1 MDHEN, CDR2 SYDVKM. V lost 5 bases and J lost 3; bases outside the gene matches: 6. CDR3 amino acids: CASSPGLAYYEQYF. DNA of the CDR3: TGTGCCAGCAGTCCAGGACTAGCCTACTACGAGCAGTACTTC. Full variable domain (remainder filled in from reference TRBV28 and TRBJ2-7): DVKVTQSSRYLVKRTGEKVFLECVQDMDHENMFWYRQDPGLGLRLIYFSYDVKMKEKGDIPEGYSVSREKKERFSLILESASTNQTSMYLCASSPGLAYYEQYFGPGTRLTVT.

The rearrangement joins TRBV7-9 to TRBJ1-1, with 7 bases that match TRBD1. The CDR3 sequence is 14 residues long. After removal of 5 bases from V and 7 bases from J, the junction contained 10 bases not matched to a gene. CDR1 and CDR2 (germline): SEHNR, FQNEAQ (reference sequence). The CDR3 bases are TGTGCCAGCAGCCTCAGGGGGGAAATAAGTGAAGCTTTCTTT. Its protein is CASSLRGEISEAFF.

V and J are TRBV10-2 and TRBJ2-1, with 12 bases matching TRBD2. Per the germline V gene, CDR1 is WSHSY and CDR2 is SAAADI. The CDR3 is 16 residues long. J lost 5 bases, V lost 3 bases, and 5 bases had no gene match. CDR3: CASSDPGLAGHNEQFF. Here the CDR3 DNA reads TGCGCCAGCAGTGATCCCGGACTAGCGGGACACAATGAGCAGTTCTTC.

This chain joins TRBV4-1 and TRBJ2-7, with D perhaps matching TRBD2 (6 bases). The CDR3 length is 15 residues. Trimming removed 4 bases at V and 3 bases at J, with 16 bases between. Germline CDR1 MGHRA, CDR2 YSYEKL. CDR3 DNA sequence: TGCGCCAGCAGCCTTCCGGGACTTGACTTCTACGAGCAGTACTTC. Translated, it gives CASSLPGLDFYEQYF.

This clonotype was observed once. The V and J genes are TRBV28 and TRBJ1-5; D is ambiguous. V was trimmed by 2 bases and J by 5 bases, leaving 10 bases between them. Germline V gives CDR1 MDHEN, CDR2 SYDVKM. This CDR3 spans 14 amino acids. The CDR3 DNA reads TGTGCCAGCAGTTTAGTGACCTGGGATCAGCCCCAGCATTTT. Protein: CASSLVTWDQPQHF.

The V call is TRBV6-1, the J call TRBJ2-1, with TRBD1 as a possible D gene (6 bases). Trimming took off 3 bases at V and 2 bases at J, with 8 bases between the two ends. Germline V gene lookup returns CDR1 MNHNS and CDR2 SASEGT. The CDR3 length is 14 residues. CDR3 in DNA: TGTGCCAGCAGTGACGCAGGGGCCTACAATGAGCAGTTCTTC. This sequence encodes CASSDAGAYNEQFF.

The chain has TRBV29-1 and TRBJ1-2, with 7 bases fitting TRBD1. Trimming at V came to 7 bases and at J to 8 bases, leaving 7 bases not matched to a gene. There are 11 residues in the CDR3. Germline V gene data show CDR1 as SQVTM and CDR2 as ANQGSEA. This chain's CDR3 is CSDGQGGGYTF. CDR3 DNA: TGCAGCGATGGACAAGGGGGCGGCTACACCTTC.

The gene calls are TRBV20-1 and TRBJ2-7; D is unresolved. CDR3 length: 13 residues. Germline V lookup: CDR1 DFQATT, CDR2 SNEGSKA (reference sequence). V dropped 5 bases and J dropped 2 bases, with 13 bases sitting between them. The CDR3 DNA is TGCAGTGCTGGCAGTAGGTCAACCTACGAGCAGTACTTC. Its translation is CSAGSRSTYEQYF.

V and J are TRBV30 and TRBJ1-2, with a weak D call TRBD1 (5 bases). The CDR3 runs 14 residues. CDR1 and CDR2 from the germline V gene are GTSNPN and SVGIG (reference sequence). V shed 0 bases and J shed 6 bases, with 14 bases lying between them. Here the CDR3 DNA reads TGTGCCTGGAGTGTACTTGGGGCAGCGAATGGCTACACCTTC. It is translated as CAWSVLGAANGYTF. Variable domain in full (rest from reference TRBV30 and TRBJ1-2): SQTIHQWPATLVQPVGSPLSLECTVEGTSNPNLYWYRQAAGRGLQLLFYSVGIGQISSEVPQNLSASRPQDRQFILSSKKLLLSDSGFYLCAWSVLGAANGYTFGSGTRLTVV.

The chain has TRBV24-1 and TRBJ2-1; a possible D gene is TRBD2 (5 bases). Germline CDR1 is KGHDR and CDR2 is SFDVKD. The CDR3 is made up of 13 amino acids. Between the trimmed V and J ends, which lost 3 bases and 9 bases, there was a span of 11 bases. The CDR3, as DNA: TGTGCCACCAGTGATCCGGACTCCGGTGAGCAGTTCTTC. It encodes CATSDPDSGEQFF.

The chain couples TRBV5-1 to TRBJ2-7, with D tentatively TRBD2 (7 bases). V lost 9 bases and J 0 bases, leaving 16 bases between the germline ends. The CDR3 consists of 14 residues. CDR1 is SGHRS, CDR2 YFSETQ, per germline. CDR3 sequence: CATCEGGSSYEQYF. Here the CDR3 DNA reads TGCGCCACCTGCGAGGGGGGGAGCTCCTACGAGCAGTACTTC.

V gene TRBV13 combines with J gene TRBJ1-4, with 9 bases fitting TRBD1. J lost 8 bases, V lost 3 bases, and 7 bases had no gene match. Germline-derived CDR1 and CDR2 are PRHDT and FYEKMQ (reference sequence). CDR3 length: 15 amino acids. The CDR3 sequence is CASSFFDRGREKLFF. CDR3 bases: TGTGCCAGCAGCTTCTTCGACAGGGGGAGGGAAAAACTGTTTTTT.